This T cell receptor (beta chain) was sequenced during a study of blood T cells in healthy people across ages. J was trimmed by 9 bases and V by 5 bases; bases with no gene match: 9. Germline V gene sequence: CDR1 SGHAT, CDR2 FQNNGV. CDR3 length equals 15 residues. The study, taken as a whole, reports: TCR beta diversity per million T cells fell roughly linearly with age.

Sample-barcoded 5' priming and a J-beta primer mix drove a second PCR of about 6 to 12 cycles. A minimum of 2.5 million CDR3-containing paired-end reads was obtained for each sample. From the 5' RACE reads, TCRdb called clonotypes with MiXCR, one entry per CDR3 protein. This sample has fewer than 1,000,000 distinct CDR3 sequences, with about 47% found just once. At least 6 million PBMCs were isolated per sample. Per individual sample, total RNA of at least 6 micrograms was extracted. This clonotype has a count of ten or more. Its antigen is still unknown. The chain uses TRBV11-2 and TRBJ2-1, with 11 bases fitting TRBD2. The sample taken for sequencing was blood. The clonotype was recovered from a man at least 80 years old in good health. The CDR3 here is CASSRSGRAQGEQFF. In nucleotides, the CDR3 is TGTGCCAGCAGCCGTAGCGGGAGGGCCCAAGGTGAGCAGTTCTTC.